This T cell receptor (beta chain) emerged from a study of T cells in Graves' hyperthyroidism and ophthalmopathy. Deletions cut 6 bases from V and 11 bases from J, with 14 bases between. The CDR3 consists of 12 residues. Per the germline V gene, CDR1 is ENHRY and CDR2 is SYGVKD. Regions amplified from RNA transcripts were the TCR beta CDR3 regions. The study used the HTBI primer set for a first-round RT-PCR of the TCR CDR3. TCRdb recomputed calls from the multiplex PCR reads with MiXCR, one row per CDR3 protein. The table shows hundreds of thousands of distinct CDR3 sequences, with under 15% occurring only once.

Sequencing input: blood. The genes are TRBV10-3 and TRBJ2-1, with a tentative D call TRBD1 (6 bases). The source is a man aged 18 to 30 with Graves' ophthalmopathy. CDR3 in DNA: TGTGCCATCAGCAAACAGGGCTCCAAGCAGTTCTTC. Protein: CAISKQGSKQFF.